This record concerns one TCR beta chain sequence. This CDR3 comprises 14 residues. V gave up 0 bases and J gave up 2 bases, with 8 bases separating them. The germline gives CDR1 SGHAT, CDR2 FQNNGV. The sample belongs to a study of blood T cell repertoires in COVID-19. Generated by immunoSEQ multiplex PCR, the TCRdb table keeps only in-frame clones and is missing some. The table lists 250,000 to 350,000 clones, about 87% of them singletons, with 6% to 8% in the top ten. The chain combines TRBV11-2 with TRBJ2-7, with D unresolved. The source of this sequence is a woman aged 50 to 65 with COVID-19, enrolled during active disease. Source material: peripheral blood. The CDR3 DNA reads as TGTGCCAGCAGCTTAGATTCCAGAACCTACGAGCAGTACTTC. Its translation is CASSLDSRTYEQYF.